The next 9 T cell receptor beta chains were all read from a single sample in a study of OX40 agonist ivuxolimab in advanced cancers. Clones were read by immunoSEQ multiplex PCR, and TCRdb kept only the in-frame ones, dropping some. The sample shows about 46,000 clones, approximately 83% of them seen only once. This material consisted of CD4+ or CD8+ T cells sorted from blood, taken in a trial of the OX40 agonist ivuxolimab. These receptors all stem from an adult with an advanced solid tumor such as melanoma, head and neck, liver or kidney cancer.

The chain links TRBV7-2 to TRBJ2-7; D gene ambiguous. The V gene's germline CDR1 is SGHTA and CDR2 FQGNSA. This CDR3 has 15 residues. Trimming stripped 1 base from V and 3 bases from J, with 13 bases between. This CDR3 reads CASSLEGSPIYEQYF. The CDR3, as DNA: TGTGCCAGCAGCTTAGAAGGGTCGCCTATCTACGAGCAGTACTTC.

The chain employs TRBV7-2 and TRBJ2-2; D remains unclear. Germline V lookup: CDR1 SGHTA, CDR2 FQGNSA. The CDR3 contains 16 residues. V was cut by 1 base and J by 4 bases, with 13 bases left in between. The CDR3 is CASSLVSQLPTGELFF. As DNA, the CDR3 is TGTGCCAGCAGCTTAGTTTCCCAGCTCCCCACCGGGGAGCTGTTTTTT.

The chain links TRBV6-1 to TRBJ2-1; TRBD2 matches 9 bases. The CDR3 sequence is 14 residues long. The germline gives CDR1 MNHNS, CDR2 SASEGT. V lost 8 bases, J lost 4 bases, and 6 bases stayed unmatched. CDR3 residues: CASGGGGEYNEQFF. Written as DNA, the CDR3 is TGTGCCAGCGGCGGCGGGGGGGAATACAATGAGCAGTTCTTC.

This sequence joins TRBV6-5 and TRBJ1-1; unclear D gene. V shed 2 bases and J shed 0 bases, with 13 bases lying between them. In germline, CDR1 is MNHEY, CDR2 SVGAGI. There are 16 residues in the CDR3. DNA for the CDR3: TGTGCCAGCAGTTACCTTAACACCGACATGAACACTGAAGCTTTCTTT. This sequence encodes CASSYLNTDMNTEAFF.

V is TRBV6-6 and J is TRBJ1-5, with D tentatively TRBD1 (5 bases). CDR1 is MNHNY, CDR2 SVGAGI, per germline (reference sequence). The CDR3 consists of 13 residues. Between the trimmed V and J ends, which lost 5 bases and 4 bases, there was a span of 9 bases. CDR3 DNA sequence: TGTGCCAGCAGTCGGGACCCTAATCAGCCCCAGCATTTT. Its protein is CASSRDPNQPQHF.

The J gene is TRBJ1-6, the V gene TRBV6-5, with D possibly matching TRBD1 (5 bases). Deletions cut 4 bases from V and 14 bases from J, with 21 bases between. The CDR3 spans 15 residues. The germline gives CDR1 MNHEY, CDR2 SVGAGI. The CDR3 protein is CASSSPGDVQVALHF. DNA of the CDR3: TGTGCCAGCAGTTCCCCGGGGGACGTTCAAGTCGCCCTCCACTTT.

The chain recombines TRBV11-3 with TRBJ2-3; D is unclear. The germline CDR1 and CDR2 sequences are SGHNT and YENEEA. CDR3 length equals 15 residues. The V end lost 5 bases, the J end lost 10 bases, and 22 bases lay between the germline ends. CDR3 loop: CASSPAPGRPSSQYF. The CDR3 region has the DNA TGTGCCAGCAGCCCAGCCCCTGGCAGGCCCTCTTCGCAGTATTTT.

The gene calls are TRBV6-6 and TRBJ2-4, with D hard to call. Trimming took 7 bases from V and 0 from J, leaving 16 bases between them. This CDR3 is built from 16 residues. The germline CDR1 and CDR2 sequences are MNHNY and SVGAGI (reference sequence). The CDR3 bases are TGTGCCAGCATAAAGGATGTTAGCCTAGCCAAAAACATTCAGTACTTC. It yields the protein CASIKDVSLAKNIQYF.

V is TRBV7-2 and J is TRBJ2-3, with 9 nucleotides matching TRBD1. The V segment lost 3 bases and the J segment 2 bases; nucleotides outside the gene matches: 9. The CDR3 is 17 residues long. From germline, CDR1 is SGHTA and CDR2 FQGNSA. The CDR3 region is CASSLGTGFGATDTQYF. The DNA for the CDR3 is TGTGCCAGCAGCTTGGGGACAGGGTTTGGTGCCACAGATACGCAGTATTTT.